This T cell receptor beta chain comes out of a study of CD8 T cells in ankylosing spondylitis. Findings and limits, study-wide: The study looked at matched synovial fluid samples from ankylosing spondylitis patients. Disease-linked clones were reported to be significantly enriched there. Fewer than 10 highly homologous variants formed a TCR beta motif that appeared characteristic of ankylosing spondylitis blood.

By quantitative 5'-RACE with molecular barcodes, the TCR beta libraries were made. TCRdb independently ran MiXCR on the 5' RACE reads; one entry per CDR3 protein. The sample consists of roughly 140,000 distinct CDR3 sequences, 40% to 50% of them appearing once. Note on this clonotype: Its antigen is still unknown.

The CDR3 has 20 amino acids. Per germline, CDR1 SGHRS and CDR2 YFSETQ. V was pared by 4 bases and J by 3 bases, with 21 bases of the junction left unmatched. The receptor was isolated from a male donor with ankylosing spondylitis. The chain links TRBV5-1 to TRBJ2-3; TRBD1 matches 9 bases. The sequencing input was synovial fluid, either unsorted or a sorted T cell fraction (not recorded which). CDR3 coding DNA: TGCGCCAGCAGCATGTCTCGGACAGGGGCCCACTCGCTTCTTACAGATACGCAGTATTTT. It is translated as CASSMSRTGAHSLLTDTQYF. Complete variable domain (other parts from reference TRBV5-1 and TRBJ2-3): KAGVTQTPRYLIKTRGQQVTLSCSPISGHRSVSWYQQTPGQGLQFLFEYFSETQRNKGNFPGRFSGRQFSNSRSEMNVSTLELGDSALYLCASSMSRTGAHSLLTDTQYFGPGTRLTVL.